Following are 30 T cell receptor beta chains from one sample sequenced in a study of T cells in Graves' hyperthyroidism and ophthalmopathy. TCR beta CDR3 regions were amplified from RNA transcripts. TCR CDR3 regions were first amplified by RT-PCR with HTBI primers. TCRdb reprocessed the multiplex PCR reads with MiXCR, giving one entry per CDR3 protein. The sample consists of 350,000 to 400,000 distinct CDR3 sequences, about 20% of them appearing once. Sequencing input: blood. The receptors were sampled from a young woman with Graves' hyperthyroidism.

There are many counts of this clonotype. The rearrangement joins TRBV9 to TRBJ1-1; D remains unclear. Germline V gene data show CDR1 as SGDLS and CDR2 as YYNGEE. The ends were cut back, 3 bases at V and 4 bases at J, with 19 bases in the middle. The CDR3 extends over 16 amino acids. The CDR3 DNA reads TGTGCCAGCAGCGGTTCGCAAATACGGGGATCCACTGAAGCTTTCTTT. Protein sequence: CASSGSQIRGSTEAFF.

About this clonotype itself: Possible read error: a much larger clone is one base away. The chain employs TRBV27 and TRBJ2-5; a weak D match, TRBD2 (5 bases). This CDR3 region has 15 residues. Germline-derived CDR1 and CDR2 are MNHEY and SMNVEV (reference sequence). The CDR3 nucleotides read TGTGCCAGCAGGCGGGTCGGTACTAGATGGGAGACCAAGTACTTC. Its translation: CASRRVGTRWETKYF.

This clonotype was observed many times. The chain joins TRBV4-1 to TRBJ1-5, with D unclear. V was trimmed by 10 bases and J by 5 bases, leaving 27 bases between them. This CDR3 spans 17 amino acids. Germline V gene lookup returns CDR1 MGHRA and CDR2 YSYEKL. The CDR3 loop reads CAIKDPCLSLTHQPQHF. CDR3 DNA sequence: TGCGCCATCAAAGACCCCTGTCTGTCCCTAACCCATCAGCCCCAGCATTTT.

There are many counts of this clonotype. The chain links TRBV6-1 to TRBJ1-2; D call uncertain. The CDR3 has 11 amino acids. Germline CDR1 MNHNS, CDR2 SASEGT. Trimming left V 7 bases short and J 7 bases short, with 10 bases between. The CDR3 region has the DNA TGTGCCAGCACGGACTGGGGTGGCTACACCTTC. It encodes CASTDWGGYTF.

J is TRBJ1-1 and V is TRBV7-3, with a weak D call TRBD1 (6 bases). This CDR3 contains 15 residues. Trimming left V 5 bases short and J 4 bases short, with 17 bases between. Germline-derived CDR1 and CDR2 are SGHTA and FQGTGA. The CDR3 spells CASSRGRGASTEAFF. CDR3 DNA sequence: TGTGCCAGCAGCAGGGGTCGGGGGGCGAGCACTGAAGCTTTCTTT.

This clonotype has more than one count but fewer than ten. The chain uses TRBV12-3 or TRBV12-4 and TRBJ1-1, with D uncertain. This CDR3 is built from 16 residues. V lost 3 bases and J 3 bases, leaving 17 bases between the germline ends. The CDR3 sequence: CASSFSSRRRDTEAFF. The CDR3 DNA follows: TGTGCCAGCAGTTTTTCGAGTAGACGGAGGGACACTGAAGCTTTCTTT.

This clonotype was detected ten times or more. The chain is built from TRBV11-3 and TRBJ2-7; TRBD2 is a possible D gene (6 bases). Trimming pared 3 bases from V and 6 bases from J, leaving 12 bases between. The length of the CDR3 is 13 residues. The germline V gene has CDR1 SGHNT and CDR2 YENEEA. For the CDR3, the DNA is TGTGCCAGCAGCTTGGAGGGGCGAGGCGAGCAGTACTTC. The encoded protein is CASSLEGRGEQYF. The full variable domain, its missing parts supplied by reference TRBV11-3 and TRBJ2-7, is EAGVVQSPRYKIIEKKQPVAFWCNPISGHNTLYWYLQNLGQGPELLIRYENEEAVDDSQLPKDRFSAERLKGVDSTLKIQPAELGDSAVYLCASSLEGRGEQYFGPGTRLTVT.

The V and J genes are TRBV30 and TRBJ1-1; D is ambiguous. V was pared by 4 bases and J by 0 bases, with 9 bases between. Germline V CDR1 and CDR2: GTSNPN, SVGIG (reference sequence). This CDR3 contains 13 residues. For the CDR3, the DNA is TGTGCCTGGACCCTGACTATGAACACTGAAGCTTTCTTT. This encodes CAWTLTMNTEAFF.

The sample holds many counts of this clonotype. The chain carries TRBV11-2 and TRBJ2-7; D possibly corresponds to TRBD2 (5 bases). From germline, CDR1 is SGHAT and CDR2 FQNNGV. Between the trimmed V and J ends, which lost 1 base and 5 bases, there was a span of 15 bases. CDR3 length equals 15 residues. CDR3: CASSLGRTLYDEQYF. In DNA form, the CDR3 reads TGTGCCAGCAGCTTAGGGAGGACCCTTTACGACGAGCAGTACTTC.

This clonotype has a count of ten or more. J is TRBJ2-5 and V is TRBV20-1, with 8 positions matching TRBD2. CDR1 and CDR2 from the germline V gene are DFQATT and SNEGSKA (reference sequence). The CDR3 loop spans 11 amino acids. The CDR3, as DNA: TGCGCACGGGGGGGCGAGGAGACCCAGTACTTC. Amino acid sequence: CARGGEETQYF.

This clonotype was found many times. The J gene is TRBJ1-2, the V gene TRBV6-6; D remains unclear. V shed 4 bases and J shed 4 bases, with 13 bases lying between them. CDR3 length: 14 amino acids. Germline loops: CDR1 MNHNY, CDR2 SVGAGI (reference sequence). CDR3 DNA sequence: TGTGCCAGCAGTTCATTAGGTTTGAGCTATGGCTACACCTTC. Translating gives CASSSLGLSYGYTF.

This clonotype has a count of ten or more. The rearrangement links TRBV20-1 to TRBJ2-5, with 7 positions matching TRBD1. Germline CDR1 reads DFQATT; CDR2 reads SNEGSKA (reference sequence). The CDR3 covers 15 residues. V trimming: 5 bases; J trimming: 4 bases; junction bases outside the gene matches: 13. The CDR3 DNA reads as TGCAGTGCTGCCCCCGGGACAGTTTTTTCAGAGACCCAGTACTTC. Translation gives CSAAPGTVFSETQYF.

This clonotype occurred a few times. The gene calls are TRBV5-4 and TRBJ2-7; D may be TRBD2 (5 bases). Germline-derived CDR1 and CDR2 are SGHNT and YYREEE (reference sequence). CDR3 length equals 18 residues. V lost 0 bases, J lost 2 bases, and 21 bases lay in between. CDR3 protein: CASSLDEVGDTITYEQYF. DNA for the CDR3: TGTGCCAGCAGCTTGGATGAGGTCGGGGATACTATAACCTACGAGCAGTACTTC.

This clonotype was recorded at least ten times. V usage is TRBV6-4 and J usage is TRBJ1-5; D gene uncertain. The CDR3 spans 15 residues. V dropped 6 bases and J dropped 3 bases, with 15 bases sitting between them. Germline loops: CDR1 MRHNA, CDR2 SNTAGT. CDR3 DNA: TGTGCCAGCAGCCCGTCTTTGACGGACAATCAGCCCCAGCATTTT. Amino acids: CASSPSLTDNQPQHF.

This clonotype was recorded a few times. Here the CDR3 reads CASSPVWDPGYTF. The CDR3 nucleotides read TGCGCCAGCAGTCCCGTCTGGGACCCTGGCTACACCTTC. V is TRBV4-1 and J is TRBJ1-2; D is possibly TRBD1 (5 bases). The germline V and J ends were trimmed by 6 bases and 7 bases, with 15 bases remaining between them. CDR1 and CDR2 (germline): MGHRA, YSYEKL. The CDR3 length is 13 residues.

This clonotype was seen ten or more times. The CDR3 sequence is CASSLRGDSGNTIYF. The DNA of the CDR3 is TGTGCCAGCAGCCTGCGGGGGGACTCTGGAAACACCATATATTTT. J is TRBJ1-3 and V is TRBV5-8; TRBD1 is a possible D gene (5 bases). Germline V gene data show CDR1 as SGHTS and CDR2 as YDEGEE. V was clipped by 4 bases and J by 0 bases, with 11 bases between them. The CDR3 covers 15 residues.

The rearrangement links TRBV6-1 to TRBJ2-5, with 13 nucleotides matching TRBD2. J lost 5 bases, V lost 5 bases, and 8 bases had no gene match. Germline CDR1 is MNHNS and CDR2 is SASEGT. The CDR3 is made up of 16 amino acids. CDR3 bases: TGTGCCAGCAGTCAAGGACTAGCGGGAGCGGGGGAGACCCAGTACTTC. Translating gives CASSQGLAGAGETQYF.

The gene calls are TRBV11-2 and TRBJ1-2; tentatively, D is TRBD1 (6 bases). Germline CDR1 is SGHAT and CDR2 is FQNNGV. The CDR3 is made up of 16 amino acids. V shed 6 bases and J shed 2 bases, with 19 bases lying between them. CDR3 coding DNA: TGTGCCAGCAGTCCCGGTGGGTACAGGGTCAACTATGGCTACACCTTC. This encodes CASSPGGYRVNYGYTF.

In its sample, this clonotype was seen many times. The chain couples TRBV24-1 to TRBJ1-2, with a weak D call TRBD1 (5 bases). The CDR3 totals 14 residues. Germline lookup yields CDR1 KGHDR and CDR2 SFDVKD. V was clipped by 5 bases and J by 8 bases, with 17 bases between them. DNA of the CDR3: TGTGCCACCAGTGGGACAACAGGCTCCGGAGGCTACACCTTC. It encodes CATSGTTGSGGYTF.

This clonotype has a count of ten or more. The chain carries TRBV20-1 and TRBJ1-2; no reliable D call. The CDR3 totals 16 residues. Per the germline V gene, CDR1 is DFQATT and CDR2 is SNEGSKA (reference sequence). Trimming removed 2 bases from V and 0 bases from J, with 16 bases in between. As DNA, the CDR3 is TGCAGTGCTAGATCGGGTGGGAGGGATTCTAACTATGGCTACACCTTC. It translates to CSARSGGRDSNYGYTF.

This clonotype was seen ten or more times. V and J are TRBV6-5 and TRBJ2-7, with no clear D. V shed 3 bases and J shed 2 bases, with 17 bases lying between them. Germline V lookup: CDR1 MNHEY, CDR2 SVGAGI. The CDR3 runs to 16 residues. CDR3 amino acids: CASSYWFEAATYEQYF. CDR3 sequence (DNA): TGTGCCAGCAGTTATTGGTTTGAGGCAGCGACCTACGAGCAGTACTTC.

There are many counts of this clonotype. The rearrangement links TRBV20-1 to TRBJ2-5; D call uncertain. V was cut by 0 bases and J by 2 bases, with 7 bases left in between. The CDR3 is 13 residues long. Germline-derived CDR1 and CDR2 are DFQATT and SNEGSKA (reference sequence). CDR3 sequence reads: CSAREDFQETQYF. CDR3 bases: TGCAGTGCTAGAGAAGACTTTCAAGAGACCCAGTACTTC.

This clonotype was observed many times. V usage is TRBV25-1 and J usage is TRBJ1-5; 8 nucleotides agree with TRBD1. CDR1 is MGHDK, CDR2 SYGVNS, per germline. The ends lost 8 bases at V and 6 bases at J; junction bases unmatched: 6. The CDR3 spans 13 residues. CDR3 sequence reads: CASGTGGGQPQHF. CDR3 nucleotide sequence: TGTGCCAGCGGGACAGGTGGAGGTCAGCCCCAGCATTTT.

This clonotype was counted ten times or more. The V gene is TRBV27, the J gene TRBJ2-7; D could derive from TRBD1 or TRBD2 (5 bases each). The V end was cut by 4 bases, the J end by 2 bases, with 15 bases between. Germline assignment: CDR1 MNHEY and CDR2 SMNVEV (reference sequence). The CDR3 has 15 amino acids. CDR3 amino acids: CASSSSGTQTYEQYF. CDR3 coding DNA: TGTGCCAGCAGTTCCTCCGGGACGCAGACCTACGAGCAGTACTTC.

J is TRBJ1-1 and V is TRBV30; unclear D gene. CDR3 size: 13 residues. The germline CDR1 and CDR2 sequences are GTSNPN and SVGIG (reference sequence). Trimming removed 2 bases at V and 2 bases at J, with 9 bases between. The CDR3 reads CAWSWEVNTEAFF. DNA of the CDR3: TGTGCCTGGAGTTGGGAGGTTAACACTGAAGCTTTCTTT.

This clonotype was counted many times. The chain carries TRBV20-1 and TRBJ2-5; 9 bases fit TRBD2. CDR1 and CDR2 (germline): DFQATT, SNEGSKA (reference sequence). With V trimmed by 8 bases and J by 4 bases, 17 bases remained unmatched. The CDR3 runs to 16 residues. The chain's CDR3 is CSPLAGGQGSIETQYF. The CDR3 nucleotides are TGCAGTCCCCTCGCGGGGGGGCAGGGGAGTATAGAGACCCAGTACTTC.

Ten or more counts support this clonotype. The chain joins TRBV27 to TRBJ2-5; 8 bases are a match to TRBD1. J gave up 1 base and V 6 bases, and 7 bases lay outside the gene matches. From germline, CDR1 is MNHEY and CDR2 SMNVEV (reference sequence). The CDR3 is 15 amino acids. CDR3 sequence reads: CASRLGQGRQETQYF. CDR3 DNA sequence: TGTGCCAGCAGGCTTGGACAGGGACGCCAAGAGACCCAGTACTTC.

This clonotype has a count of ten or more. The rearrangement uses TRBV2 and TRBJ2-5; D remains ambiguous. V was pared by 4 bases and J by 5 bases, with 14 bases between. CDR1 and CDR2 (germline): SNHLY, FYNNEI. This CDR3 contains 14 residues. The CDR3 DNA reads TGTGCCAGCAGTGTACGACTGGTAATCGAGACCCAGTACTTC. It translates to CASSVRLVIETQYF.

This clonotype was detected ten times or more. J is TRBJ2-2 and V is TRBV5-1, with D possibly called TRBD1 or TRBD2 (5 bases each). V was trimmed by 6 bases and J by 2 bases, leaving 11 bases between them. This CDR3 has 14 amino acids. Germline V gene lookup returns CDR1 SGHRS and CDR2 YFSETQ. CDR3 DNA sequence: TGCGCCAGCACCTGGGACGCAAACACCGGGGAGCTGTTTTTT. This encodes CASTWDANTGELFF.

This clonotype is a singleton in its sample. The J gene is TRBJ2-5, the V gene TRBV11-2; D is unclear. This CDR3 region has 17 residues. The V gene's germline CDR1 is SGHAT and CDR2 FQNNGV. V was cut by 0 bases and J by 7 bases, with 21 bases left in between. The CDR3 DNA is TGTGCCAGCAGCTTAGATCTCGGCCCAGTGCCGGTAGGGACCCAGTACTTC. This encodes CASSLDLGPVPVGTQYF. The whole variable domain, filled in from reference TRBV11-2 and TRBJ2-5, reads EAGVAQSPRYKIIEKRQSVAFWCNPISGHATLYWYQQILGQGPKLLIQFQNNGVVDDSQLPKDRFSAERLKGVDSTLKIQPAKLEDSAVYLCASSLDLGPVPVGTQYFGPGTRLLVL.